The 21 T cell receptor beta chains below all came from one sample that was sequenced in a study of cytomegalovirus exposure and HLA in healthy donors. In the PCR, 60 Vbeta and 13 Jbeta primers were used. Assay used: immunoSEQ multiplex PCR; TCRdb lists only in-frame clones, some missing. The sample shows about 120,000 clones, roughly 9% of them seen only once. What was sequenced was PBMCs. These receptors were collected from a woman in her thirties or forties in good health and CMV-seropositive.

This clone appeared a few times. The CDR3 here is CARTPTSGGYNEQFF. In nucleotides, the CDR3 is TGTGCCAGGACACCAACTAGCGGGGGATACAATGAGCAGTTCTTC. This chain connects TRBV27 to TRBJ2-1; TRBD2 matches 11 bases. This CDR3 contains 15 residues. Germline V gives CDR1 MNHEY, CDR2 SMNVEV (reference sequence). With V trimmed by 9 bases and J by 4 bases, 8 bases remained unmatched.

This clone was counted only a few times. The chain has TRBV9 and TRBJ2-2, with D possibly being TRBD1 (5 bases). Trimming took off 4 bases at V and 1 base at J, with 20 bases between the two ends. Germline V gene data show CDR1 as SGDLS and CDR2 as YYNGEE. CDR3 length: 18 amino acids. The CDR3 sequence: CASSKTTAPGGNTGELFF. For the CDR3, the DNA is TGTGCCAGCAGCAAAACGACAGCCCCCGGCGGGAACACCGGGGAGCTGTTTTTT.

This clone appeared a few times. V and J are TRBV28 and TRBJ2-2, with TRBD2 identical over 14 bases. From germline, CDR1 is MDHEN and CDR2 SYDVKM. The CDR3 consists of 15 residues. V trimming: 4 bases; J trimming: 6 bases; junction bases outside the gene matches: 1. The CDR3 reads CASSSGLAGAGELFF. As DNA, the CDR3 is TGTGCCAGCAGTTCGGGACTAGCGGGGGCCGGGGAGCTGTTTTTT. The full variable domain, with the rest looked up from reference TRBV28 and TRBJ2-2, is DVKVTQSSRYLVKRTGEKVFLECVQDMDHENMFWYRQDPGLGLRLIYFSYDVKMKEKGDIPEGYSVSREKKERFSLILESASTNQTSMYLCASSSGLAGAGELFFGEGSRLTVL.

The CDR3 here is CASKPGLNTGELFF. For the CDR3, the DNA is TGTGCCAGCAAACCAGGACTGAACACCGGGGAGCTGTTTTTT. The V gene is TRBV2, the J gene TRBJ2-2, with D perhaps matching TRBD2 (5 bases). In germline, CDR1 is SNHLY, CDR2 FYNNEI. The CDR3 length is 14 residues. The V end was cut by 7 bases, the J end by 1 base, with 10 bases between.

This clone was detected many times. V usage is TRBV19 and J usage is TRBJ1-2; TRBD1 matches 7 bases. V was clipped by 6 bases and J by 8 bases; unmatched bases: 6. Germline CDR1 and CDR2: LNHDA and SQIVND (reference sequence). CDR3 length: 12 residues. The chain's CDR3 is CASRARGEGYTF. Written as DNA, the CDR3 is TGTGCCAGTAGGGCCAGGGGGGAAGGCTACACCTTC.

The table lists this clone with a few counts. This chain uses TRBV13 with TRBJ2-1; 11 bases align to TRBD2. V lost 5 bases, J lost 0 bases, and 9 bases stayed unmatched. Germline V gives CDR1 PRHDT, CDR2 FYEKMQ (reference sequence). The CDR3 loop spans 18 amino acids. The CDR3 spells CASSPGTSGLSSYNEQFF. The CDR3 DNA sequence: TGTGCCAGCAGCCCCGGGACTAGCGGTTTAAGCTCCTACAATGAGCAGTTCTTC.

This clone came up a few times. V usage is TRBV7-9 and J usage is TRBJ1-1, with D possibly matching TRBD1 (5 bases). CDR3 length: 12 amino acids. The V gene lost 5 bases and the J gene lost 7 bases, with 11 bases spanning the gap. Germline CDR1 and CDR2: SEHNR and FQNEAQ (reference sequence). Here the CDR3 DNA reads TGTGCCAGCAGCCCCGGACACGATGAAGCTTTCTTT. Translating it yields CASSPGHDEAFF.

The rearrangement links TRBV5-1 to TRBJ2-3; 10 bases are shared with TRBD2. The CDR3 extends over 16 amino acids. The J segment lost 1 base and the V segment lost 2 bases, leaving 4 bases of the junction unmatched. Germline V gene sequence: CDR1 SGHRS, CDR2 YFSETQ. The CDR3 reads CASSFGTSGGTDTQYF. CDR3 in DNA: TGCGCCAGCAGCTTCGGAACTAGCGGGGGCACAGATACGCAGTATTTT.

This chain joins TRBV7-9 and TRBJ2-1; 15 bases are shared with TRBD2. Per the germline V gene, CDR1 is SEHNR and CDR2 is FQNEAQ (reference sequence). J gave up 0 bases and V 0 bases, and 0 bases lay outside the gene matches. The CDR3 contains 18 residues. This CDR3 is CASSLAGLAGGSYNEQFF. The CDR3 coding sequence is TGTGCCAGCAGCTTAGCGGGACTAGCGGGGGGCTCCTACAATGAGCAGTTCTTC.

A few counts support this clone. V usage is TRBV2 and J usage is TRBJ1-1; 7 positions agree with TRBD1. The ends lost 6 bases at V and 4 bases at J; junction bases unmatched: 8. Germline V gives CDR1 SNHLY, CDR2 FYNNEI. The CDR3 runs to 14 residues. CDR3 sequence reads: CASSRQGWTTEAFF. CDR3 nucleotide sequence: TGTGCCAGCAGCCGACAGGGCTGGACCACTGAAGCTTTCTTT.

The table lists this clone with a few counts. This rearrangement joins TRBV9 to TRBJ1-2, with D maybe TRBD1 (6 bases). The CDR3 is made up of 15 amino acids. Trimming shortened V by 3 bases and J by 3 bases, and 15 bases separated the two germline ends. The germline V gene encodes CDR1 SGDLS and CDR2 YYNGEE. The CDR3 DNA is TGTGCCAGCAGCGGGGGGGGCTTAGGGCACTATGGCTACACCTTC. It codes for CASSGGGLGHYGYTF.

The chain is built from TRBV14 and TRBJ1-1, with D hard to call. Trimming took 0 bases from V and 7 from J, leaving 9 bases between them. Germline lookup yields CDR1 SGHDN and CDR2 FVKESK. The CDR3 extends over 13 amino acids. The CDR3 loop reads CASSQERWSEAFF. CDR3 bases: TGTGCCAGCAGCCAAGAAAGGTGGAGTGAAGCTTTCTTT.

Note on this clone: The junction and the germline gene differ at one end; a read error may be behind it. This rearrangement joins TRBV6-6 to TRBJ2-1; 10 nucleotides agree with TRBD1. Germline-derived CDR1 and CDR2 are MNHNY and SVGAGI (reference sequence). This CDR3 region has 15 residues. The CDR3 protein is CASRKGTGAISSMVF. Here the CDR3 DNA reads TGTGCCAGCAGGAAAGGGACAGGGGCCATCTCGAGCATGGTCTTC.

The V and J genes are TRBV6-1 and TRBJ1-2, with TRBD1 as a possible D gene (5 bases). Trimming cost V 6 bases and J 2 bases, with 13 bases left between them. Per the germline V gene, CDR1 is MNHNS and CDR2 is SASEGT. CDR3 length: 14 amino acids. CDR3 residues: CASRTPGGNYGYTF. CDR3 nucleotides: TGTGCCAGCAGGACCCCCGGGGGGAACTATGGCTACACCTTC.

This clone has only a few counts. The V call is TRBV4-1, the J call TRBJ1-2; no firm D call. Germline loops: CDR1 MGHRA, CDR2 YSYEKL. The CDR3 runs 13 residues. Trimming cost V 3 bases and J 4 bases, with 9 bases left between them. CDR3 in DNA: TGCGCCAGCAGCCACCTCGGGATCTATGGCTACACCTTC. Translating it yields CASSHLGIYGYTF.

The chain combines TRBV6-5 with TRBJ1-2; TRBD1 matches 8 bases. Germline CDR1 and CDR2: MNHEY and SVGAGI. The CDR3 sequence is 15 residues long. V gave up 6 bases and J gave up 2 bases; unmatched junction bases: 8. The CDR3 coding sequence is TGTGCCAGCAGCTCGAGAGGACAGGGAAACTATGGCTACACCTTC. Translated: CASSSRGQGNYGYTF.

The CDR3 coding sequence is TGCAGCGTTGGATTTTCGGGAAATCAGCCCCAGCATTTT. It translates to CSVGFSGNQPQHF. The chain carries TRBV29-1 and TRBJ1-5; D unclear. The CDR3 contains 13 residues. Germline assignment: CDR1 SQVTM and CDR2 ANQGSEA. Trimming shortened V by 4 bases and J by 4 bases, and 11 bases separated the two germline ends.

This clone was counted only a few times. The J gene is TRBJ2-1, the V gene TRBV6-1; 9 bases fit TRBD1. The CDR3 has 16 amino acids. CDR1 MNHNS and CDR2 SASEGT come from the germline V gene. V shed 0 bases, J shed 6 bases, and the junction held 6 bases outside the gene matches. The CDR3 DNA reads TGTGCCAGCAGTGAAGCCGGGACAGGGTTGATCAATGAGCAGTTCTTC. This encodes CASSEAGTGLINEQFF.

This chain joins TRBV7-9 and TRBJ1-1; TRBD1 matches 7 bases. The junction had 6 bases not matched to a gene; V was cut back by 0 bases and J by 11 bases. The germline V gene encodes CDR1 SEHNR and CDR2 FQNEAQ (reference sequence). This CDR3 spans 13 amino acids. Here the CDR3 DNA reads TGTGCCAGCAGCTTAGCCATGGGGACAGCCGCTTTCTTT. Translation: CASSLAMGTAAFF.

Of note for this clone: A much bigger clone sits one base away, suggesting this may be a read error. CDR3 region: CASSRQEKTEAFF. The CDR3 bases are TGCGCCAGCAGTAGACAGGAGAAAACTGAAGCTTTCTTT. The J gene is TRBJ1-1, the V gene TRBV10-1, with D possibly matching TRBD1 (6 bases). Germline CDR1 and CDR2: WNHNN and SYGVQD (reference sequence). V was shortened by 5 bases and J by 5 bases, with 12 bases between the two germline ends. The CDR3 has 13 amino acids.

This clone was seen at least ten times. V gene TRBV4-1 combines with J gene TRBJ1-3; D uncertain. CDR1 is MGHRA, CDR2 YSYEKL, per germline. V was pared by 1 base and J by 4 bases, with 8 bases between. The CDR3 has 14 amino acids. The CDR3 DNA sequence: TGCGCCAGCAGCCAAGGAGCGTTGGGAAACACCATATATTTT. Encoded protein: CASSQGALGNTIYF.